One and the same sample provided the 25 T cell receptor beta chains below, sequenced in a study of blood T cell repertoires in COVID-19. The method was immunoSEQ multiplex PCR; TCRdb's version includes in-frame clones alone and lacks a portion of them. The sample has some 73,000 clones; 85% to 90% are singletons. The specimen was peripheral blood. These receptor sequences come from a woman older than 75 with active or convalescent COVID-19.

This sequence joins TRBV25-1 and TRBJ1-6; D call uncertain. Germline lookup yields CDR1 MGHDK and CDR2 SYGVNS. This CDR3 region has 15 residues. Deletions cut 4 bases from V and 1 base from J, with 8 bases between. CDR3 in amino acids: CASSVTSSYNSPLHF. The CDR3 DNA is TGTGCCAGCAGTGTCACGAGTTCCTATAATTCACCCCTCCACTTT. The entire variable domain, with the rest obtained from reference TRBV25-1 and TRBJ1-6, is as follows: EADIYQTPRYLVIGTGKKITLECSQTMGHDKMYWYQQDPGMELHLIHYSYGVNSTEKGDLSSESTVSRIRTEHFPLTLESARPSHTSQYLCASSVTSSYNSPLHFGNGTRLTVT.

V and J are TRBV28 and TRBJ1-4; weak D call: TRBD1 (6 bases). This CDR3 contains 15 residues. V was cut by 6 bases and J by 6 bases, with 17 bases left in between. Germline V gives CDR1 MDHEN, CDR2 SYDVKM. In DNA, the CDR3 is TGTGCCAGCAGACCTTCGACTGGGGGCTATGAAAAACTGTTTTTT. Its translation is CASRPSTGGYEKLFF.

This chain joins TRBV19 and TRBJ1-1; D call uncertain. From germline, CDR1 is LNHDA and CDR2 SQIVND (reference sequence). Trimming shortened V by 9 bases and J by 0 bases, and 20 bases separated the two germline ends. The CDR3 length is 16 residues. This CDR3 reads CASTPDWVSVNTEAFF. CDR3 nucleotides: TGTGCCAGCACCCCTGACTGGGTAAGTGTGAACACTGAAGCTTTCTTT.

This clone was seen only once. V and J are TRBV14 and TRBJ1-2, with 7 bases that match TRBD1. CDR1 is SGHDN and CDR2 is FVKESK in the germline V gene. V shed 4 bases, J shed 7 bases, and the junction held 9 bases outside the gene matches. The CDR3 spans 14 residues. CDR3 loop: CASSPRTGGIGYTF. CDR3 sequence (DNA): TGTGCCAGCAGCCCCCGGACAGGAGGGATTGGCTACACCTTC.

The chain has TRBV7-9 and TRBJ1-5, with D perhaps TRBD1 (6 bases). This CDR3 has 13 residues. CDR1 is SEHNR and CDR2 is FQNEAQ in the germline V gene (reference sequence). With 5 bases removed from V and 6 bases from J, the gap between germline ends came to 11 bases. CDR3 in DNA: TGTGCCAGCAGCGGCGAGACAGGTCAGCCCCAGCATTTT. This translates into CASSGETGQPQHF.

V gene TRBV3-1 (or the pseudogene TRBV3-2) combines with J gene TRBJ2-1, with 8 bases matching TRBD2. The germline CDR1 and CDR2 sequences are LGHDT and YNNKEL (reference sequence). V dropped 2 bases and J dropped 6; count of bases not matched to a gene: 12. This CDR3 contains 17 residues. This chain's CDR3 is CASSQLGGGSGSNEQFF. The CDR3 nucleotides read TGTGCCAGCAGCCAACTAGGCGGGGGGTCGGGGAGCAATGAGCAGTTCTTC.

This clone was seen only a few times. The chain employs TRBV6-2 or TRBV6-3 and TRBJ1-1; unclear D gene. V was trimmed by 2 bases and J by 7 bases, leaving 11 bases between them. Looked up from germline, CDR1 is MNHEY and CDR2 is SVGEGT. The CDR3 is 13 amino acids. The CDR3 loop is CASSYREQIEAFF. Here the CDR3 DNA reads TGTGCCAGCAGTTACAGAGAACAGATTGAAGCTTTCTTT.

V usage is TRBV19 and J usage is TRBJ1-6; TRBD1 matches 8 bases. From germline, CDR1 is LNHDA and CDR2 SQIVND (reference sequence). The CDR3 is 14 residues long. Germline trimming cut 8 bases from V and 8 bases from J; bases unmatched to any gene: 8. The CDR3 reads CASGQGSGDSPLHF. CDR3 bases: TGTGCCAGTGGACAGGGAAGTGGGGATTCACCCCTCCACTTT.

The chain employs TRBV9 and TRBJ1-5, with TRBD1 as a possible D gene (5 bases). This CDR3 has 14 amino acids. CDR1 and CDR2 from the germline V gene are SGDLS and YYNGEE. Trimming left V 0 bases short and J 7 bases short, with 11 bases between. The CDR3 DNA is TGTGCCAGCAGCGTAGAGGCAGGGCGGCAGCCCCAGCATTTT. Translated: CASSVEAGRQPQHF.

V usage is TRBV7-9 and J usage is TRBJ1-2; perhaps TRBD1 as D (5 bases). Between the trimmed V and J ends, which lost 6 bases and 5 bases, there was a span of 19 bases. The CDR3 is 15 amino acids. Per germline, CDR1 SEHNR and CDR2 FQNEAQ (reference sequence). The CDR3 is CASSPTGAGRYGYTF. In DNA, the CDR3 is TGTGCCAGCAGTCCAACAGGTGCGGGAAGGTATGGCTACACCTTC.

This clone was seen a single time. The rearrangement links TRBV4-2 to TRBJ1-4, with 7 bases matching TRBD1. V lost 2 bases, J lost 7 bases, and 10 bases stayed unmatched. CDR1 LGHNA and CDR2 YNFKEQ come from the germline V gene. The CDR3 extends over 16 amino acids. CDR3 loop: CASSQSPGQEAEKLFF. Here the CDR3 DNA reads TGTGCCAGCAGCCAAAGTCCCGGACAGGAGGCTGAAAAACTGTTTTTT.

This chain links TRBV19 with TRBJ1-5; D is possibly TRBD1 (6 bases). V was trimmed by 7 bases and J by 0 bases, leaving 10 bases between them. The CDR3 is 14 amino acids. The germline V gene has CDR1 LNHDA and CDR2 SQIVND (reference sequence). The CDR3 DNA sequence: TGTGCCAGTACAGGGGTACCTAGCAATCAGCCCCAGCATTTT. Translating gives CASTGVPSNQPQHF.

The genes are TRBV12-3 or TRBV12-4 and TRBJ1-1; no clear D gene. V lost 3 bases and J 8 bases, leaving 10 bases between the germline ends. CDR3 length equals 12 residues. The CDR3 sequence: CASSFSGKEAFF. DNA of the CDR3: TGTGCCAGCAGTTTTAGTGGTAAGGAAGCTTTCTTT.

Notes on this clone: The junction and the germline gene differ at one end; a read error may be behind it. The V gene is TRBV3-1 (or the pseudogene TRBV3-2), the J gene TRBJ1-1; the match to TRBD1 covers 9 bases. CDR3 length equals 13 residues. Per germline, CDR1 LGHDT and CDR2 YNNKEL (reference sequence). The chain's CDR3 is CASSQVQGAETFF. CDR3 nucleotides: TGTGCCAGCAGCCAGGTACAGGGGGCTGAAACTTTCTTT.

This clone was detected once. The rearrangement links TRBV5-1 to TRBJ2-3; 9 nucleotides align to TRBD2. J gave up 4 bases and V 7 bases, and 10 bases lay outside the gene matches. Germline V gene sequence: CDR1 SGHRS, CDR2 YFSETQ. The CDR3 length is 15 residues. The DNA of the CDR3 is TGCGCCAGCTGGGGCGGCGGGGGGGCACCAGATACGCAGTATTTT. The encoded protein is CASWGGGGAPDTQYF. Full variable domain (rest looked up from reference TRBV5-1 and TRBJ2-3): KAGVTQTPRYLIKTRGQQVTLSCSPISGHRSVSWYQQTPGQGLQFLFEYFSETQRNKGNFPGRFSGRQFSNSRSEMNVSTLELGDSALYLCASWGGGGAPDTQYFGPGTRLTVL.

This clone has just one count. The chain carries TRBV29-1 and TRBJ1-2; 8 bases are a match to TRBD1. CDR3 length equals 13 residues. The J segment lost 6 bases and the V segment lost 7 bases, leaving 10 bases of the junction unmatched. Germline V gives CDR1 SQVTM, CDR2 ANQGSEA. CDR3 protein: CSARDGTGHGYTF. The CDR3 region has the DNA TGCAGCGCCAGGGACGGGACAGGACATGGCTACACCTTC.

The gene calls are TRBV25-1 and TRBJ1-4; D perhaps matches TRBD1 (6 bases). With 3 bases removed from V and 7 bases from J, the gap between germline ends came to 15 bases. The length of the CDR3 is 15 residues. In germline, CDR1 is MGHDK, CDR2 SYGVNS. Here the CDR3 DNA reads TGTGCCAGCAGTGAGGGGGGGGCGCAGGGTGAAAAACTGTTTTTT. Amino acids: CASSEGGAQGEKLFF.

The rearrangement uses TRBV6-2 or TRBV6-3 and TRBJ2-7; 7 positions match TRBD2. This CDR3 region has 15 residues. Germline assignment: CDR1 MNHEY and CDR2 SVGEGT. Germline trimming cut 3 bases from V and 3 bases from J; bases unmatched to any gene: 8. The CDR3 sequence is CASSYSGRGLYEQYF. The DNA for the CDR3 is TGTGCCAGCAGTTATTCGGGGAGGGGACTCTACGAGCAGTACTTC.

The V gene is TRBV13, the J gene TRBJ2-1, with 9 bases identical to TRBD1. V trimming: 2 bases; J trimming: 3 bases; junction bases outside the gene matches: 5. The germline gives CDR1 PRHDT, CDR2 FYEKMQ (reference sequence). The length of the CDR3 is 16 residues. CDR3 protein: CASSLQGQGVYNEQFF. CDR3 nucleotide sequence: TGTGCCAGCAGCTTACAGGGACAGGGCGTCTACAATGAGCAGTTCTTC.

The V gene is TRBV18, the J gene TRBJ1-3, with unresolved D. The V end lost 6 bases, the J end lost 4 bases, and 7 bases lay between the germline ends. The CDR3 contains 12 residues. Germline V gives CDR1 KGHSH, CDR2 LQKENI. CDR3 sequence: CASSPSGNTIYF. CDR3 nucleotides: TGTGCCAGCTCCCCCTCCGGAAACACCATATATTTT. Full variable domain (remainder filled in from reference TRBV18 and TRBJ1-3): NAGVMQNPRHLVRRRGQEARLRCSPMKGHSHVYWYRQLPEEGLKFMVYLQKENIIDESGMPKERFSAEFPKEGPSILRIQQVVRGDSAAYFCASSPSGNTIYFGEGSWLTVV.

V gene TRBV20-1 combines with J gene TRBJ2-5, with D unclear. Germline lookup yields CDR1 DFQATT and CDR2 SNEGSKA (reference sequence). The CDR3 is 12 residues long. V lost 5 bases and J 3 bases, leaving 10 bases between the germline ends. CDR3 sequence (DNA): TGCAGTGCTGGTGGCGTTGAAGAGACCCAGTACTTC. Its protein product is CSAGGVEETQYF.

CDR3 sequence reads: CASSVEKQGLYGYTF. Here the CDR3 DNA reads TGTGCCAGCAGCGTAGAGAAACAGGGCCTTTATGGCTACACCTTC. The gene calls are TRBV9 and TRBJ1-2; D possibly corresponds to TRBD1 (6 bases). Germline assignment: CDR1 SGDLS and CDR2 YYNGEE. The V end was cut by 0 bases, the J end by 5 bases, with 14 bases between. CDR3 length: 15 amino acids.

J is TRBJ1-3 and V is TRBV18; D is possibly TRBD1 (5 bases). The germline gives CDR1 KGHSH, CDR2 LQKENI. V was trimmed by 0 bases and J by 0 bases, leaving 12 bases between them. The CDR3 loop spans 17 amino acids. The chain's CDR3 is CASSPPQGLRSGNTIYF. CDR3 nucleotide sequence: TGTGCCAGCTCACCACCGCAGGGCCTCCGCTCTGGAAACACCATATATTTT.

The V and J genes are TRBV28 and TRBJ2-7; 10 bases are a match to TRBD1. The CDR3 runs 14 residues. After removal of 6 bases from V and 5 bases from J, the junction contained 7 bases not matched to a gene. Germline loops: CDR1 MDHEN, CDR2 SYDVKM. The CDR3 coding sequence is TGTGCCAGCAGACGACAGGGGGCGCGGAACGAGCAGTACTTC. Encoded protein: CASRRQGARNEQYF. Filled out from reference TRBV28 and TRBJ2-7, the complete variable domain reads DVKVTQSSRYLVKRTGEKVFLECVQDMDHENMFWYRQDPGLGLRLIYFSYDVKMKEKGDIPEGYSVSREKKERFSLILESASTNQTSMYLCASRRQGARNEQYFGPGTRLTVT.

This clone was observed once. The gene calls are TRBV11-2 and TRBJ2-7, with D unresolved. V lost 3 bases and J lost 4, with 16 bases in between. The CDR3 sequence is 15 residues long. Germline values: CDR1 SGHAT, CDR2 FQNNGV. In nucleotides, the CDR3 is TGTGCCAGCAGCTTTTCCAGGCCTGCAACTTACGAGCAGTACTTC. The encoded protein is CASSFSRPATYEQYF.